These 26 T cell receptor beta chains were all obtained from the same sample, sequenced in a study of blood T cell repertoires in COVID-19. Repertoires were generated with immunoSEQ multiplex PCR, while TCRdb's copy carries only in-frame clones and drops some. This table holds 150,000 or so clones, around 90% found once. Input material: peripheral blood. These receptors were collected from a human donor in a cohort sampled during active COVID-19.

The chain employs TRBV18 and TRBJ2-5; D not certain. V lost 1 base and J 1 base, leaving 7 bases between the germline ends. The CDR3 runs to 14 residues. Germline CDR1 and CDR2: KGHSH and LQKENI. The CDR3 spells CASSPRGSQETQYF. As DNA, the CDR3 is TGTGCCAGCTCACCACGTGGCAGCCAAGAGACCCAGTACTTC. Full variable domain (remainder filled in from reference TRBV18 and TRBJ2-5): NAGVMQNPRHLVRRRGQEARLRCSPMKGHSHVYWYRQLPEEGLKFMVYLQKENIIDESGMPKERFSAEFPKEGPSILRIQQVVRGDSAAYFCASSPRGSQETQYFGPGTRLLVL.

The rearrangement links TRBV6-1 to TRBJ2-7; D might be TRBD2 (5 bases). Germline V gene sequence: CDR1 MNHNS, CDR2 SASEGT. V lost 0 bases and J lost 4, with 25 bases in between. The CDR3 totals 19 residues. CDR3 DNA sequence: TGTGCCAGCAGTGAAGCTATAAAGGGCCGGACTCCCGTCGCTTACGAGCAGTACTTC. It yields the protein CASSEAIKGRTPVAYEQYF.

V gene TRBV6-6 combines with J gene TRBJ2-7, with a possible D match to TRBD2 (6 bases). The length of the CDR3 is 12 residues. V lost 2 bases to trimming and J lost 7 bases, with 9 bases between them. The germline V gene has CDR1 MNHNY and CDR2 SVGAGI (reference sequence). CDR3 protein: CASSYPEGEQYF. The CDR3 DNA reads TGTGCCAGCAGTTACCCGGAGGGGGAGCAGTACTTC.

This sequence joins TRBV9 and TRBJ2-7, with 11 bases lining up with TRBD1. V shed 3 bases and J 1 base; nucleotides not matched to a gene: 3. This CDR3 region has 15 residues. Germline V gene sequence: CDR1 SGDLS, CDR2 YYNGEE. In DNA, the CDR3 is TGTGCCAGCAGCGCCGGACAGGGGGCATCCTACGAGCAGTACTTC. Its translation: CASSAGQGASYEQYF.

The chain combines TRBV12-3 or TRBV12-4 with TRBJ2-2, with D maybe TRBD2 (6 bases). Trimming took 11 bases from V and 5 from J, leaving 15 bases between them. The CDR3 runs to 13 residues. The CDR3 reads CAAGQGITGELFF. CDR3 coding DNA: TGTGCCGCGGGGCAGGGAATTACCGGGGAGCTGTTTTTT.

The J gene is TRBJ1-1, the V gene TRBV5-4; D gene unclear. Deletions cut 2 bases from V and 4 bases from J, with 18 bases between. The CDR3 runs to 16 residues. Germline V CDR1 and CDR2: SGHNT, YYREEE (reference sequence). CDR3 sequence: CASSFGKERSGTEAFF. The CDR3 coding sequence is TGTGCCAGCAGCTTTGGCAAGGAGAGATCGGGCACTGAAGCTTTCTTT.

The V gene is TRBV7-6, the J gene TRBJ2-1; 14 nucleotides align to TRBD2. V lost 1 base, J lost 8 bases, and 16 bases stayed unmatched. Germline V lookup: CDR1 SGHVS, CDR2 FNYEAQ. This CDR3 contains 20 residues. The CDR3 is CASSLGSWTSGRYDSYEQFF. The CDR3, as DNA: TGTGCCAGCAGCTTAGGTTCCTGGACTAGCGGGAGGTATGATAGCTATGAGCAGTTCTTC.

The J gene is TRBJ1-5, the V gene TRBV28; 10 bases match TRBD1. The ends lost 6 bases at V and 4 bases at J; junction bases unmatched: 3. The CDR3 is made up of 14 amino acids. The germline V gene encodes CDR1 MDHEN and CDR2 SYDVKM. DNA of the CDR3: TGTGCCAGCAGGACAGGGGGCGTTAATCAGCCCCAGCATTTT. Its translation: CASRTGGVNQPQHF. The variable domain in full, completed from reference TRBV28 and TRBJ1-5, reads DVKVTQSSRYLVKRTGEKVFLECVQDMDHENMFWYRQDPGLGLRLIYFSYDVKMKEKGDIPEGYSVSREKKERFSLILESASTNQTSMYLCASRTGGVNQPQHFGDGTRLSIL.

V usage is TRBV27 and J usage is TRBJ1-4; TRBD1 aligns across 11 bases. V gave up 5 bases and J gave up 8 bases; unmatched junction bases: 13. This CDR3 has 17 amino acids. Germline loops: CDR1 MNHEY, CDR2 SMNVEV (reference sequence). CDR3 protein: CASSPVRGTGGLEKLFF. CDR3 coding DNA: TGTGCCAGCAGTCCCGTCCGCGGGACAGGGGGACTGGAAAAACTGTTTTTT.

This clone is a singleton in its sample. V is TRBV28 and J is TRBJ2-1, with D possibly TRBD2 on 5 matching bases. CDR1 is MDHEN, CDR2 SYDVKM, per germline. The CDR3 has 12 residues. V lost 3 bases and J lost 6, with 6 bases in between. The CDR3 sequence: CASSLRVNEQFF. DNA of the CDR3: TGTGCCAGCAGTTTGCGGGTCAATGAGCAGTTCTTC.

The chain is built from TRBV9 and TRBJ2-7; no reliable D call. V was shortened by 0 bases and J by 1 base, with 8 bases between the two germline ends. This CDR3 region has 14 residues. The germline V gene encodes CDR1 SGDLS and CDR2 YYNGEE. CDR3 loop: CASSVDVRSYEQYF. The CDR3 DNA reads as TGTGCCAGCAGCGTAGACGTCAGATCCTACGAGCAGTACTTC.

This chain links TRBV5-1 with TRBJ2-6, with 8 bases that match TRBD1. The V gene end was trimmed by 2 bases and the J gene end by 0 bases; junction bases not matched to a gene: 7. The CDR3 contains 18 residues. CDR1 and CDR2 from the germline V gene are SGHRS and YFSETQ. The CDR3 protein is CASSFFAGGSSGANVLTF. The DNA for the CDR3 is TGCGCCAGCAGCTTCTTCGCAGGGGGCTCCTCTGGGGCCAACGTCCTGACTTTC.

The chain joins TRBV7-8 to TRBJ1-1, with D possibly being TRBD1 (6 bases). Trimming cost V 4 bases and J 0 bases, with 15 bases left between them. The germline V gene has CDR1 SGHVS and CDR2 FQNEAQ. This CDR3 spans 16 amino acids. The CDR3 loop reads CASSSQGKGVNTEAFF. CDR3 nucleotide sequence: TGTGCCAGCAGCTCACAGGGTAAAGGAGTGAACACTGAAGCTTTCTTT.

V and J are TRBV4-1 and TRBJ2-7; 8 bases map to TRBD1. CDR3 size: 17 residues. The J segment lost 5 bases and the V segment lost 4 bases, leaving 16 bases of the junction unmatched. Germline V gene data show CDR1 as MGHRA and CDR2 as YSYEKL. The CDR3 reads CASSPRAGGSFLHEQYF. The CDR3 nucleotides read TGCGCCAGCAGCCCGCGGGCAGGGGGCTCCTTTTTGCACGAGCAGTACTTC.

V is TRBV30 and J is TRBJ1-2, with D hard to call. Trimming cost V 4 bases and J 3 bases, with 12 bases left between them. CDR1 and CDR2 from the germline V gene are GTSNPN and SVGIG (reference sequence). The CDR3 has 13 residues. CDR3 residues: CAWNLGLYYGYTF. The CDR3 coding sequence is TGTGCCTGGAACCTCGGACTCTACTATGGCTACACCTTC.

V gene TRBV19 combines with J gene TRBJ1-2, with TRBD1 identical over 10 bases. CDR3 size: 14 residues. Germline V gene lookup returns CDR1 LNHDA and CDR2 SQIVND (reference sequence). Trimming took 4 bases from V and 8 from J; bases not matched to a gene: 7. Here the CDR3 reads CASSTRTGGEGYTF. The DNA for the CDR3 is TGTGCCAGTAGTACCCGGACAGGGGGAGAGGGCTACACCTTC.

The CDR3: CAITSSDSTQQYF. The CDR3 DNA is TGTGCCATCACGTCTAGCGACTCTACTCAGCAGTACTTC. The rearrangement uses TRBV10-3 and TRBJ2-7; perhaps TRBD2 as D (6 bases). The CDR3 runs 13 residues. The V end lost 7 bases, the J end lost 8 bases, and 18 bases lay between the germline ends. Germline V gene lookup returns CDR1 ENHRY and CDR2 SYGVKD.

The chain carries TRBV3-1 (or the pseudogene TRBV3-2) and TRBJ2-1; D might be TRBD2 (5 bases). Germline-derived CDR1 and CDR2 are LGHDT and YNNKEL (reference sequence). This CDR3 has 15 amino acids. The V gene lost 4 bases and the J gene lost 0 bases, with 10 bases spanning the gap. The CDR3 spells CASSLSEGSYNEQFF. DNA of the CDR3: TGTGCCAGCAGCCTTAGCGAAGGCTCCTACAATGAGCAGTTCTTC.

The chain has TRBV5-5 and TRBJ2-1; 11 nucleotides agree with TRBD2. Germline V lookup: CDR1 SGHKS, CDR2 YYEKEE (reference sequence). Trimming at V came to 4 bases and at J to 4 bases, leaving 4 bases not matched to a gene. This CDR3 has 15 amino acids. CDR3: CASSLTSGGYNEQFF. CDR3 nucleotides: TGTGCCAGCAGCCTTACTAGCGGGGGTTACAATGAGCAGTTCTTC.

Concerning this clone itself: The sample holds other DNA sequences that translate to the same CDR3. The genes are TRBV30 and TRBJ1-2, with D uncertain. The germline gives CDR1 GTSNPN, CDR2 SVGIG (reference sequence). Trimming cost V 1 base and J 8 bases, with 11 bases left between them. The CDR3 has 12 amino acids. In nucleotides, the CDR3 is TGTGCCTGGAGTGCCCGGGTAGAAGGCTACACCTTC. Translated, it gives CAWSARVEGYTF.

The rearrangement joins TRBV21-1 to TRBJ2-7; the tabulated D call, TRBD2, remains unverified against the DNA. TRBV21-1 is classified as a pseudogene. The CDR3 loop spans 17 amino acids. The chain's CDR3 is CASSTFHLGGNSYEQYF. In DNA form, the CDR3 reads TGTGCCAGCAGCACCTTCCACCTAGGAGGGAACTCCTACGAGCAGTACTTC.

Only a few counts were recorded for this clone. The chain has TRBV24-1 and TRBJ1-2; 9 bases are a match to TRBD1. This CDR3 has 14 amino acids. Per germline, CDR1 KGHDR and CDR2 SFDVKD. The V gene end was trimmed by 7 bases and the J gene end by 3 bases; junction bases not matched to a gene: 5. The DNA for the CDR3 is TGTGCCACCAGCGACAGGGGGGCTTACTATGGCTACACCTTC. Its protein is CATSDRGAYYGYTF.

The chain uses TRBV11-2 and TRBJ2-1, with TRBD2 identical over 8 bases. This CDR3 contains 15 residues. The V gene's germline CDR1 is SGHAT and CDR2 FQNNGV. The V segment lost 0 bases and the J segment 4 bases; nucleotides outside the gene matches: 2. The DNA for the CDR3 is TGTGCCAGCAGCTTAGAGGCTAGCGGGTACAATGAGCAGTTCTTC. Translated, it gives CASSLEASGYNEQFF.

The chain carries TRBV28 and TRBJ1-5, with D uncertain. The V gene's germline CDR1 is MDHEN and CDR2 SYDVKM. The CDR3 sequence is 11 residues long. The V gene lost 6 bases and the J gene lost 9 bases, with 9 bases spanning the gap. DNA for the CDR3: TGTGCCAGCAGCTTCTTCGGGCCCCAGCATTTT. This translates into CASSFFGPQHF.

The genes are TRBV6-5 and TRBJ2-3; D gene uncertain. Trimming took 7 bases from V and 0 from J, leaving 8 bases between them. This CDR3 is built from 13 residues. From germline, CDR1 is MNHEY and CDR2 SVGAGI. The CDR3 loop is CASNYLSTDTQYF. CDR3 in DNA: TGTGCCAGCAACTATCTTAGCACAGATACGCAGTATTTT.

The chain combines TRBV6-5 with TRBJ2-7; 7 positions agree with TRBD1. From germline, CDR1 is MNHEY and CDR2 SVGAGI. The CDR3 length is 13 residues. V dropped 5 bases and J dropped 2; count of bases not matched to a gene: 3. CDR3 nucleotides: TGTGCCAGCAGTCTGGACAGGACCTACGAGCAGTACTTC. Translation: CASSLDRTYEQYF.